The 10 T cell receptor beta chains in this list originate from one sample, sequenced in a study of T cell responses to AZD1222 COVID-19 vaccine. This table comes from immunoSEQ multiplex PCR, and its TCRdb copy is limited to in-frame clones, with some not included. The top ten clones hold over 3% of a sample with about 150,000 clones, approximately 90% of them seen once. The sequencing used peripheral blood, collected on day 0 of AZD1222 vaccination. Receptors originate from an adult in good health.

The chain has TRBV7-2 and TRBJ2-7; D uncertain. The CDR3 has 13 amino acids. V dropped 7 bases and J dropped 2 bases, with 12 bases sitting between them. Germline-derived CDR1 and CDR2 are SGHTA and FQGNSA. The CDR3 DNA reads TGTGCCAGCACCTTGCTACGACCCTACGAGCAGTACTTC. Translated: CASTLLRPYEQYF.

The CDR3 protein is CASSQGPLGNQPQHF. The CDR3 DNA follows: TGTGCCAGCAGCCAGGGCCCCCTCGGCAATCAGCCCCAGCATTTT. This chain links TRBV5-4 with TRBJ1-5, with D perhaps matching TRBD1 (5 bases). Trimming removed 4 bases at V and 2 bases at J, with 13 bases between. CDR3 length equals 15 residues. Germline CDR1 reads SGHNT; CDR2 reads YYREEE (reference sequence).

The V and J genes are TRBV29-1 and TRBJ2-1, with 14 bases identical to TRBD2. The length of the CDR3 is 18 residues. The junction had 11 bases not matched to a gene; V was cut back by 7 bases and J by 0 bases. Per germline, CDR1 SQVTM and CDR2 ANQGSEA. DNA of the CDR3: TGCAGCGGCGCCCGACTAGCGGGGGGGAGTGGCTCCTACAATGAGCAGTTCTTC. Its protein product is CSGARLAGGSGSYNEQFF.

The J gene is TRBJ1-4, the V gene TRBV6-1, with D tentatively TRBD1 (6 bases). Looked up from germline, CDR1 is MNHNS and CDR2 is SASEGT. V lost 3 bases and J 7 bases, leaving 12 bases between the germline ends. This CDR3 is built from 14 residues. CDR3 DNA sequence: TGTGCCAGCAGTGAGACAGGAGTGAGTGAAAAACTGTTTTTT. It specifies CASSETGVSEKLFF.

This chain links TRBV11-2 with TRBJ2-1, with 8 bases lining up with TRBD1. The V gene end was trimmed by 1 base and the J gene end by 3 bases; junction bases not matched to a gene: 2. Germline values: CDR1 SGHAT, CDR2 FQNNGV. CDR3 length: 15 amino acids. The chain's CDR3 is CASSLAGGYYNEQFF. The DNA of the CDR3 is TGTGCCAGCAGCTTAGCAGGGGGCTACTACAATGAGCAGTTCTTC.

V usage is TRBV14 and J usage is TRBJ2-1, with D hard to call. This CDR3 region has 13 residues. With 1 base removed from V and 6 bases from J, the gap between germline ends came to 7 bases. Per the germline V gene, CDR1 is SGHDN and CDR2 is FVKESK. CDR3 amino acids: CASSQGPGNEQFF. The DNA of the CDR3 is TGTGCCAGCAGCCAAGGTCCGGGCAATGAGCAGTTCTTC.

The CDR3 coding sequence is TGTGCCACCAGCAGAGACTATCAGCCCCAGCATTTT. It yields the protein CATSRDYQPQHF. V is TRBV15 and J is TRBJ1-5; D remains ambiguous. The germline gives CDR1 LNHNV, CDR2 YYDKDF (reference sequence). Trimming removed 0 bases at V and 5 bases at J, with 2 bases between. CDR3 size: 12 residues.

This rearrangement joins TRBV18 to TRBJ2-3; D uncertain. CDR1 and CDR2 from the germline V gene are KGHSH and LQKENI. The CDR3 is 13 residues long. Between the trimmed V and J ends, which lost 2 bases and 6 bases, there was a span of 9 bases. CDR3 amino acids: CASSPVAADTQYF. The CDR3, as DNA: TGTGCCAGCTCACCAGTGGCCGCGGATACGCAGTATTTT.

The genes are TRBV5-4 and TRBJ1-2; 9 nucleotides agree with TRBD1. The J segment lost 2 bases and the V segment lost 4 bases, leaving 9 bases of the junction unmatched. Germline CDR1 SGHNT, CDR2 YYREEE (reference sequence). The CDR3 sequence is 16 residues long. CDR3 DNA: TGTGCCAGCAGCCGAGCCCCCGGGACAGGGAACTATGGCTACACCTTC. Protein: CASSRAPGTGNYGYTF.

This rearrangement joins TRBV10-2 to TRBJ2-2; the D is unclear. The CDR3 sequence is 13 residues long. Germline CDR1 and CDR2: WSHSY and SAAADI. Trimming removed 4 bases at V and 5 bases at J, with 8 bases between. CDR3 sequence (DNA): TGCGCCAGCAGTGGGAAGGGAACCGGGGAGCTGTTTTTT. Translated, it gives CASSGKGTGELFF.